There are a few counts of the clone carrying this T cell receptor (beta chain). Antigen: not known. Primers: 60 Vbeta forward and 13 Jbeta reverse. Clones were read by immunoSEQ multiplex PCR, and TCRdb kept only the in-frame ones, dropping some. The profile shows 120,000 or so clones, about 15% of them singletons. This sample was taken from a study of cytomegalovirus exposure and HLA in healthy donors. J gave up 4 bases and V 3 bases, and 23 bases lay outside the gene matches. The CDR3 has 21 amino acids. CDR1 and CDR2 from the germline V gene are MDHEN and SYDVKM. General observations from the study: Association of 16,951 TCR beta sequences with HLA alleles was found at 0.05 false discovery rate in a later analysis. A later analysis reported that several of the most significant clusters appeared to be linked to common viral pathogens, among them Epstein-Barr virus.

This TCR was sampled from a female donor in good health and CMV-seropositive. V usage is TRBV28 and J usage is TRBJ1-3; 8 bases match TRBD1. The sample comprised PBMCs. CDR3 sequence (DNA): TGTGCCAGCAGTTTGGGTTTTCGACAGGGGAAGGTCCAAAGTCTAGGAAACACCATATATTTT. It translates to CASSLGFRQGKVQSLGNTIYF.